Below are 26 T cell receptor beta chains sequenced from a single sample in a study of blood T cell repertoires in COVID-19. Some clones are missing from TCRdb's copy, which holds only in-frame ones; the method was immunoSEQ multiplex PCR. The sample yields 150,000 to 200,000 clones, 85% to 90% seen once. Sample: peripheral blood. These receptors were collected from a man between 50 and 59 years old with acute or convalescent COVID-19.

The chain is built from TRBV7-9 and TRBJ2-5, with 9 bases that match TRBD1. This CDR3 has 17 amino acids. Losses at the gene ends were 3 bases for V and 3 bases for J; bases not matched to a gene: 11. Per the germline V gene, CDR1 is SEHNR and CDR2 is FQNEAQ (reference sequence). The CDR3 region is CASSFRQGVGLEETQYF. In DNA, the CDR3 is TGTGCCAGCAGCTTCCGACAGGGGGTGGGCCTCGAAGAGACCCAGTACTTC.

The rearrangement links TRBV19 to TRBJ1-4; maybe TRBD1 (6 bases). V lost 3 bases and J lost 5, with 13 bases in between. There are 15 residues in the CDR3. Germline assignment: CDR1 LNHDA and CDR2 SQIVND (reference sequence). CDR3 residues: CASSIGQSLNEKLFF. CDR3 nucleotide sequence: TGTGCCAGTAGTATCGGACAGAGCCTAAATGAAAAACTGTTTTTT.

This chain connects TRBV30 to TRBJ1-2, with a possible D match to TRBD1 (5 bases). The length of the CDR3 is 12 residues. CDR1 is GTSNPN and CDR2 is SVGIG in the germline V gene (reference sequence). Trimming removed 1 base at V and 7 bases at J, with 10 bases between. The DNA for the CDR3 is TGTGCCTGGAGTGGCAGGGTTTTTGGCTACACCTTC. This codes for CAWSGRVFGYTF.

The genes are TRBV5-1 and TRBJ2-5; a possible D gene is TRBD1 (5 bases). V dropped 3 bases and J dropped 4 bases, with 10 bases sitting between them. Germline V gene sequence: CDR1 SGHRS, CDR2 YFSETQ. The CDR3 is 13 amino acids. The CDR3 region has the DNA TGCGCCAGCAGCTCGCAGGGAATAGAGACCCAGTACTTC. Translating gives CASSSQGIETQYF.

V usage is TRBV11-2 and J usage is TRBJ1-4; D may be TRBD1 (6 bases). Trimming pared 4 bases from V and 8 bases from J, leaving 17 bases between. The CDR3 totals 15 residues. The germline V gene has CDR1 SGHAT and CDR2 FQNNGV. CDR3 in amino acids: CASSSLQGFQEKLFF. The CDR3 coding sequence is TGTGCCAGCAGCTCCTTACAGGGTTTCCAAGAAAAACTGTTTTTT. Looking up the rest from reference TRBV11-2 and TRBJ1-4 gives the full variable domain: EAGVAQSPRYKIIEKRQSVAFWCNPISGHATLYWYQQILGQGPKLLIQFQNNGVVDDSQLPKDRFSAERLKGVDSTLKIQPAKLEDSAVYLCASSSLQGFQEKLFFGSGTQLSVL.

In nucleotides, the CDR3 is TGTGCCAGCTCACCAGGACAGGCTGTCATTGAAGCTTTCTTT. It is translated as CASSPGQAVIEAFF. The chain joins TRBV18 to TRBJ1-1; TRBD1 matches at 7 bases. Germline V gives CDR1 KGHSH, CDR2 LQKENI. Trimming at V came to 2 bases and at J to 7 bases, leaving 7 bases not matched to a gene. The CDR3 consists of 14 residues.

This chain uses TRBV7-9 with TRBJ1-6; possibly TRBD1 for D (6 bases). Trimming cost V 5 bases and J 8 bases, with 10 bases left between them. This CDR3 contains 13 residues. Per the germline V gene, CDR1 is SEHNR and CDR2 is FQNEAQ (reference sequence). CDR3 sequence: CASSPDRYSPLHF. CDR3 sequence (DNA): TGTGCCAGCAGCCCGGACAGATATTCACCCCTCCACTTT.

The chain employs TRBV10-3 and TRBJ2-2; 9 bases are shared with TRBD1. Germline V CDR1 and CDR2: ENHRY, SYGVKD. V lost 6 bases, J lost 6 bases, and 8 bases stayed unmatched. This CDR3 comprises 15 residues. The CDR3 DNA reads TGTGCCATCAGAGTAGACAGGGGGGTATCCGGGGAGCTGTTTTTT. It yields the protein CAIRVDRGVSGELFF.

This chain joins TRBV5-5 and TRBJ2-7; 9 nucleotides line up with TRBD1. The CDR3 has 14 residues. Per the germline V gene, CDR1 is SGHKS and CDR2 is YYEKEE (reference sequence). The ends lost 4 bases at V and 2 bases at J; junction bases unmatched: 4. The CDR3 coding sequence is TGTGCCAGCAGCAAGGGACAGGGAACCTACGAGCAGTACTTC. Protein sequence: CASSKGQGTYEQYF.

The chain carries TRBV4-3 and TRBJ1-3; TRBD1 might be the D (5 bases). CDR1 and CDR2 from the germline V gene are LGHNA and YSLEER. Trimming shortened V by 0 bases and J by 4 bases, and 10 bases separated the two germline ends. The CDR3 spans 15 residues. This chain's CDR3 is CASSQDRALGNTIYF. CDR3 nucleotide sequence: TGCGCCAGCAGCCAAGACAGGGCGTTGGGAAACACCATATATTTT.

This clone showed up just once. As DNA, the CDR3 is TGCGCCAGCAGCCTGGGACTTTACAATGAGCAGTTCTTC. It translates to CASSLGLYNEQFF. The chain employs TRBV5-1 and TRBJ2-1; weak D call: TRBD2 (6 bases). Germline V CDR1 and CDR2: SGHRS, YFSETQ. This CDR3 contains 13 residues. V was trimmed by 4 bases and J by 4 bases, leaving 9 bases between them.

This chain links TRBV5-5 with TRBJ1-2; D unclear. V gave up 4 bases and J gave up 8 bases, with 21 bases separating them. The germline CDR1 and CDR2 sequences are SGHKS and YYEKEE (reference sequence). The CDR3 loop spans 15 amino acids. The CDR3 region is CASSPVLVGVGGYTF. CDR3 sequence (DNA): TGTGCCAGCAGCCCGGTACTGGTAGGAGTAGGAGGCTACACCTTC. Filled out from reference TRBV5-5 and TRBJ1-2, the complete variable domain reads DAGVTQSPTHLIKTRGQQVTLRCSPISGHKSVSWYQQVLGQGPQFIFQYYEKEERGRGNFPDRFSARQFPNYSSELNVNALLLGDSALYLCASSPVLVGVGGYTFGSGTRLTVV.

The chain employs TRBV20-1 and TRBJ2-1; 9 nucleotides agree with TRBD2. Germline loops: CDR1 DFQATT, CDR2 SNEGSKA (reference sequence). The V segment lost 5 bases and the J segment 15 bases; nucleotides outside the gene matches: 8. The CDR3 is 11 residues long. The CDR3 DNA reads TGCAGTGCTCAGAATAGCGGGAGAGGGTTCTTC. Protein product: CSAQNSGRGFF.

This rearrangement joins TRBV5-1 to TRBJ1-1, with D maybe TRBD1 (6 bases). The V and J ends lost 4 bases and 4 bases respectively, with 11 bases between them. Germline CDR1 is SGHRS and CDR2 is YFSETQ. The CDR3 has 13 amino acids. The chain's CDR3 is CASSLLGGTEAFF. In DNA, the CDR3 is TGCGCCAGCAGCCTGCTAGGGGGCACTGAAGCTTTCTTT.

J is TRBJ2-1 and V is TRBV27; 7 positions agree with TRBD1. The ends lost 2 bases at V and 2 bases at J; junction bases unmatched: 3. CDR1 MNHEY and CDR2 SMNVEV come from the germline V gene (reference sequence). The CDR3 runs 15 residues. CDR3 DNA: TGTGCCAGCAGTTTAATACAGGGGACCTACAATGAGCAGTTCTTC. This gives the protein CASSLIQGTYNEQFF.

Comment on this clone: One end of the junction varies from germline; a read error may be responsible. This chain uses TRBV28 with TRBJ1-3; the match to TRBD1 covers 8 bases. Germline V gene data show CDR1 as MDHEN and CDR2 as SYDVKM. This CDR3 has 12 residues. In nucleotides, the CDR3 is TGTGCCAGCAGTCTGGACAGGGTTTATTCTAATTTT. Its translation: CASSLDRVYSNF.

This chain connects TRBV5-1 to TRBJ2-6, with 10 bases aligning to TRBD1. Trimming took 4 bases from V and 1 from J; bases not matched to a gene: 8. Germline V gene data show CDR1 as SGHRS and CDR2 as YFSETQ. The CDR3 contains 18 residues. The CDR3 DNA follows: TGCGCCAGCAGCGGCTCGACAGGGGGCGCTTCTGGGGCCAACGTCCTGACTTTC. It yields the protein CASSGSTGGASGANVLTF. Full variable domain (remainder filled in from reference TRBV5-1 and TRBJ2-6): KAGVTQTPRYLIKTRGQQVTLSCSPISGHRSVSWYQQTPGQGLQFLFEYFSETQRNKGNFPGRFSGRQFSNSRSEMNVSTLELGDSALYLCASSGSTGGASGANVLTFGAGSRLTVL.

V gene TRBV18 combines with J gene TRBJ2-7; 7 nucleotides line up with TRBD2. CDR1 KGHSH and CDR2 LQKENI come from the germline V gene. V was pared by 3 bases and J by 3 bases, with 5 bases of the junction left unmatched. This CDR3 has 14 residues. CDR3: CASSPGGNDYEQYF. The CDR3 region has the DNA TGTGCCAGCTCACCGGGAGGGAACGACTACGAGCAGTACTTC.

V usage is TRBV6-5 and J usage is TRBJ1-2; the D gene is possibly TRBD1 (5 bases). In germline, CDR1 is MNHEY, CDR2 SVGAGI. This CDR3 spans 13 amino acids. Trimming stripped 7 bases from V and 4 bases from J, with 13 bases between. CDR3 coding DNA: TGTGCCAGCACCAACGGGGGTGGCTATGGCTACACCTTC. This encodes CASTNGGGYGYTF.

The chain has TRBV3-1 (or the pseudogene TRBV3-2) and TRBJ2-1; TRBD1 is a possible D gene (6 bases). Germline CDR1 reads LGHDT; CDR2 reads YNNKEL (reference sequence). The CDR3 spans 15 residues. V was cut by 6 bases and J by 0 bases, with 12 bases left in between. The CDR3 sequence: CASSRQVSSYNEQFF. CDR3 DNA sequence: TGTGCCAGCAGTCGACAGGTTAGCTCCTACAATGAGCAGTTCTTC.

The chain joins TRBV2 to TRBJ1-2; D gene ambiguous. The ends were cut back, 7 bases at V and 1 base at J, with 10 bases in the middle. The germline CDR1 and CDR2 sequences are SNHLY and FYNNEI. CDR3 size: 13 residues. In nucleotides, the CDR3 is TGTGCCAGCATTAGGCGGAATAACTATGGCTACACCTTC. Encoded protein: CASIRRNNYGYTF.

The CDR3, as DNA: TGTGCCAGCAGGCTAGCGGGGGCCATCTACAATGAGCAGTTCTTC. It specifies CASRLAGAIYNEQFF. The rearrangement uses TRBV7-6 and TRBJ2-1; 10 bases map to TRBD2. The CDR3 length is 15 residues. Trimming took 6 bases from V and 3 from J; bases not matched to a gene: 5. Germline values: CDR1 SGHVS, CDR2 FNYEAQ.

With regard to this clone: The same CDR3 is also encoded by other DNA sequences in this sample. This chain joins TRBV18 and TRBJ1-4; possibly TRBD1 for D (6 bases). CDR1 KGHSH and CDR2 LQKENI come from the germline V gene. This CDR3 has 14 amino acids. V lost 1 base and J lost 5, with 8 bases in between. The CDR3 sequence is CASSPRRGNEKLFF. The CDR3 DNA is TGTGCCAGCTCACCACGAAGGGGGAATGAAAAACTGTTTTTT.

Points on this clone: The junction differs from germline at one of its ends, possibly a read error. The chain joins TRBV7-9 to TRBJ1-1; D not resolved. The CDR3 runs 14 residues. Germline V lookup: CDR1 SEHNR, CDR2 FQNEAQ (reference sequence). The CDR3 loop reads CASNLITVNTEAFF. CDR3 sequence (DNA): TGTGCCAGCAACTTAATCACAGTGAACACTGAAGCTTTCTTT.

The DNA for the CDR3 is TGTGCCAGTACCCTCACAGGGGCCCACCAAGAGACCCAGTACTTC. This gives the protein CASTLTGAHQETQYF. The chain joins TRBV19 to TRBJ2-5; 7 nucleotides match TRBD1. This CDR3 contains 15 residues. The trim removed 7 bases at V and 0 bases at J, leaving 8 bases unmatched. The germline gives CDR1 LNHDA, CDR2 SQIVND (reference sequence).

The chain combines TRBV2 with TRBJ2-1; perhaps TRBD2 as D (5 bases). The germline V and J ends were trimmed by 7 bases and 7 bases, with 11 bases remaining between them. Germline CDR1 is SNHLY and CDR2 is FYNNEI. This CDR3 is 12 amino acids long. CDR3 residues: CASNGERNEQFF. CDR3 bases: TGTGCCAGCAACGGGGAACGTAATGAGCAGTTCTTC.